The rows below give T cell receptor beta chains drawn from one sample of a study of T cell responses to AZD1222 COVID-19 vaccine. Assay used: immunoSEQ multiplex PCR; TCRdb lists only in-frame clones, some missing. This repertoire shows under 150,000 clones, around 92% found once; its top ten account for more than 2.5%. The material sequenced was peripheral blood, taken on day 0 of AZD1222 vaccination. The receptor source for this set is an adult in good health. Both conserved end residues are part of each CDR3. A D gene is named only where the DNA matches it firmly. Clone size is shown for a subset of rows, as once, few, many or a class of expanded clone.

>NA|14|TRBJ2-5|TRBV19|NA
CASSIGGIKETQYF
TGTGCCAGTAGTATCGGAGGCATCAAAGAGACCCAGTACTTC
>TRBD1|13|TRBJ1-1|TRBV12-5|NA
CASGLVQGAEAFF
TGTGCTAGTGGTTTGGTACAGGGGGCTGAAGCTTTCTTT
>TRBD1|14|TRBJ1-1|TRBV18|once
CASSPGTGGTEAFF
TGTGCCAGCTCACCAGGGACAGGAGGCACTGAAGCTTTCTTT
>TRBD1|17|TRBJ1-5|TRBV30|NA
CAWSVDRTDRGGQPQHF
TGTGCCTGGAGTGTAGATCGGACCGACAGGGGCGGTCAGCCCCAGCATTTT
>NA|13|TRBJ2-7|TRBV18|NA
CASSPDTSSEQYF
TGTGCCAGCTCACCTGACACCTCTTCCGAGCAGTACTTC
>TRBD2|13|TRBJ2-1|TRBV2|NA
CASSEAGLAEQFF
TGTGCCAGCAGTGAAGCTGGACTAGCCGAGCAGTTCTTC
>TRBD1|15|TRBJ2-1|TRBV13|NA
CASSIRTGGYNEQFF
TGTGCCAGCAGCATACGGACAGGGGGCTACAATGAGCAGTTCTTC
>NA|13|TRBJ1-1|TRBV6-5|NA
CASSYTRGTEAFF
TGTGCCAGCAGTTACACAAGAGGCACTGAAGCTTTCTTT
>NA|15|TRBJ1-2|TRBV6-1|NA
CASSEASGSGYGYTF
TGTGCCAGCAGTGAAGCGTCTGGTTCAGGCTATGGCTACACCTTC
>TRBD1|16|TRBJ2-2|TRBV5-1|NA
CASSRQGATNTGELFF
TGCGCCAGCAGTCGACAGGGGGCCACGAACACCGGGGAGCTGTTTTTT
>TRBD1|14|TRBJ2-7|TRBV19|NA
CASSTGTGSYEQYF
TGTGCCAGTAGCACCGGGACAGGGTCTTACGAGCAGTACTTC
>TRBD1|15|TRBJ2-5|TRBV19|NA
CASSGTGGLGETQYF
TGTGCCAGTAGTGGGACAGGGGGCTTAGGGGAGACCCAGTACTTC
>NA|13|TRBJ2-7|TRBV7-8|NA
CASSQDPSHEQYF
TGTGCCAGCAGCCAAGATCCCAGTCACGAGCAGTACTTC
>NA|14|TRBJ1-1|TRBV18|NA
CASSPPQGNTEAFF
TGTGCCAGCTCACCACCCCAGGGTAACACTGAAGCTTTCTTT
>TRBD1|13|TRBJ2-5|TRBV28|NA
CAGRDSRQETQYF
TGTGCCGGTAGGGACAGCCGCCAAGAGACCCAGTACTTC
>NA|14|TRBJ2-1|TRBV10-3|NA
CATGLAYRDNEQFF
TGTGCCACCGGGCTCGCCTACAGGGACAATGAGCAGTTCTTC
>NA|15|TRBJ2-2|TRBV11-2|once
CASSLLHRDFGELFF
TGTGCCAGCAGCTTGCTTCACCGGGACTTCGGGGAGCTGTTTTTT
>NA|13|TRBJ2-3|TRBV10-3|once
CAISDTGTDTQYF
TGTGCCATCAGTGATACAGGCACAGATACGCAGTATTTT
>NA|9|TRBJ1-6|TRBV20-1|NA
CSVGSPLHF
TGCAGTGTGGGCTCACCCCTCCACTTT
>NA|15|TRBJ1-1|TRBV19|NA
CASSIGGIGNTEAFF
TGTGCCAGTAGTATCGGAGGCATTGGGAACACTGAAGCTTTCTTT
>NA|16|TRBJ1-5|TRBV5-5|NA
CASSLAERVRNQPQHF
TGTGCCAGCAGCTTGGCCGAGAGGGTCCGCAATCAGCCCCAGCATTTT
>TRBD1|14|TRBJ1-2|TRBV28|once
CASRQTGVTTGYTF
TGTGCCAGCAGGCAGACAGGGGTGACCACTGGCTACACCTTC
>NA|11|TRBJ2-2|TRBV7-2|NA
CASSLMRELFF
TGTGCCAGCAGCTTAATGCGGGAGCTGTTTTTT
>NA|17|TRBJ1-4|TRBV11-2|NA
CASSSIYGQGQGEKLFF
TGTGCCAGCAGCTCCATCTATGGGCAGGGGCAAGGCGAAAAACTGTTTTTT
>NA|11|TRBJ2-1|TRBV20-1|NA
CSANWNLGQFF
TGCAGTGCCAACTGGAATCTAGGGCAGTTCTTC
>NA|16|TRBJ2-2|TRBV7-9|NA
CASSLDYGPYTGELFF
TGTGCCAGCAGCTTAGACTACGGGCCGTACACCGGGGAGCTGTTTTTT
>NA|15|TRBJ1-2|TRBV7-9|NA
CASSLVRAPNYGYTF
TGTGCCAGCAGCTTAGTTAGGGCGCCTAACTATGGCTACACCTTC
>NA|13|TRBJ2-1|TRBV29-1|NA
CSGRPNPYNEQFF
TGCAGCGGGAGGCCTAACCCTTACAATGAGCAGTTCTTC
>NA|14|TRBJ1-1|TRBV18|NA
CASSPPGVNTEAFF
TGTGCCAGCTCACCACCCGGGGTGAACACTGAAGCTTTCTTT
>NA|13|TRBJ2-7|TRBV6-5|NA
CASSTGSSYEQYF
TGTGCCAGCAGTACAGGTTCCTCCTACGAGCAGTACTTC
>NA|14|TRBJ2-2|TRBV14|NA
CASSQDHTLEELFF
TGTGCCAGCAGCCAAGATCACACCCTGGAGGAGCTGTTTTTT
>NA|16|TRBJ2-7|TRBV6-5|NA
CASSYSGRGGSYEQYF
TGTGCCAGCAGTTACTCGGGTAGGGGGGGGTCCTACGAGCAGTACTTC
>TRBD1|14|TRBJ2-7|TRBV7-7|NA
CASSLGDSSYEQYF
TGTGCTAGCAGCTTAGGGGACAGCTCCTACGAGCAGTACTTC
>NA|15|TRBJ1-1|TRBV28|NA
CASSLRQLYNTEAFF
TGTGCCAGCAGTTTGAGACAGCTCTACAACACTGAAGCTTTCTTT
>NA|15|TRBJ2-1|TRBV10-1|NA
CASSDAGSSYNEQFF
TGCGCCAGCAGTGATGCGGGCAGCTCCTACAATGAGCAGTTCTTC
>TRBD1|15|TRBJ1-2|TRBV5-8|NA
CASSLGGGAERGYTF
TGTGCCAGCAGCTTGGGAGGGGGCGCAGAACGTGGCTACACCTTC
>NA|13|TRBJ1-1|TRBV18|once
CASSQGVETEAFF
TGTGCCAGCTCACAAGGAGTCGAAACTGAAGCTTTCTTT